This T cell receptor (beta chain) was observed in a study of OX40 agonist ivuxolimab in advanced cancers. Study conclusions and caveats: Doses of 0.1 to 3.0 mg/kg were accompanied by clonal expansion of CD4+ and CD8+ blood T cells by week 6.

V lost 2 bases and J 1 base, leaving 11 bases between the germline ends. This CDR3 comprises 15 residues. CDR1 is SEHNR, CDR2 FQNEAQ, per germline (reference sequence). As regards this clone: Antigen specificity is unknown.

Clones were read by immunoSEQ multiplex PCR, and TCRdb kept only the in-frame ones, dropping some. The repertoire holds approximately 75,000 clones, with about 84% as singletons. The gene calls are TRBV7-9 and TRBJ1-1; D uncertain. The sequence was collected from an adult with an advanced solid tumor such as melanoma, head and neck, liver or kidney cancer. The sequences come from CD4+ or CD8+ T cells sorted from blood, collected in a trial of the OX40 agonist ivuxolimab. The CDR3 nucleotides are TGTGCCAGCAGCTTATCACGGGGTGGGAACACTGAAGCTTTCTTT. It specifies CASSLSRGGNTEAFF.